Following are 6 T cell receptor beta chains from one sample sequenced in a study of blood T cell repertoires in COVID-19. TCRdb's table, derived via immunoSEQ multiplex PCR, lists solely in-frame clones and lacks some. In the table there are 150,000 to 200,000 clones, around 93% of which are singletons. Sequencing was done on a sample of peripheral blood. The receptors were sampled from a woman aged 45 to 65 with acute or convalescent COVID-19.

The chain uses TRBV9 and TRBJ2-7; D is perhaps TRBD1 (7 bases). CDR1 is SGDLS and CDR2 is YYNGEE in the germline V gene. The CDR3 has 15 residues. The germline V and J ends were trimmed by 0 bases and 6 bases, with 16 bases remaining between them. The CDR3 sequence is CASSVGTGLRAEQYF. DNA for the CDR3: TGTGCCAGCAGCGTAGGGACAGGACTACGCGCCGAGCAGTACTTC.

The chain recombines TRBV5-1 with TRBJ1-2; no reliable D call. This CDR3 has 15 residues. V lost 0 bases and J 4 bases, leaving 13 bases between the germline ends. Germline CDR1 and CDR2: SGHRS and YFSETQ. The CDR3 is CASSLEYGTIYGYTF. CDR3 in DNA: TGCGCCAGCAGCTTGGAATATGGAACTATCTATGGCTACACCTTC. The full variable domain, with the rest looked up from reference TRBV5-1 and TRBJ1-2, is KAGVTQTPRYLIKTRGQQVTLSCSPISGHRSVSWYQQTPGQGLQFLFEYFSETQRNKGNFPGRFSGRQFSNSRSEMNVSTLELGDSALYLCASSLEYGTIYGYTFGSGTRLTVV.

V is TRBV4-1 and J is TRBJ2-7; TRBD1 agrees at 7 bases. V dropped 4 bases and J dropped 6; count of bases not matched to a gene: 6. The CDR3 consists of 13 residues. Germline V CDR1 and CDR2: MGHRA, YSYEKL. CDR3 sequence reads: CASSLDRAREQYF. The CDR3 bases are TGCGCCAGCAGCCTCGACAGGGCCCGCGAGCAGTACTTC.

In its sample, this clone was seen a few times. Other DNA sequences from this sample encode an identical CDR3 as well. This chain links TRBV28 with TRBJ1-3; weak D call: TRBD1 (6 bases). The CDR3 totals 14 residues. The germline CDR1 and CDR2 sequences are MDHEN and SYDVKM. Between the trimmed V and J ends, which lost 2 bases and 4 bases, there was a span of 9 bases. The DNA of the CDR3 is TGTGCCAGCAGTTTAACAGGGTCCGGAAACACCATATATTTT. Protein: CASSLTGSGNTIYF. Filled out from reference TRBV28 and TRBJ1-3, the complete variable domain reads DVKVTQSSRYLVKRTGEKVFLECVQDMDHENMFWYRQDPGLGLRLIYFSYDVKMKEKGDIPEGYSVSREKKERFSLILESASTNQTSMYLCASSLTGSGNTIYFGEGSWLTVV.

This clone was observed once. The chain employs TRBV7-9 and TRBJ1-1; tentatively, D is TRBD1 (6 bases). The CDR3 is made up of 14 amino acids. V was shortened by 5 bases and J by 2 bases, with 12 bases between the two germline ends. CDR1 is SEHNR, CDR2 FQNEAQ, per germline (reference sequence). For the CDR3, the DNA is TGTGCCAGCAGCACCAAGGACAGCAACACTGAAGCTTTCTTT. It is translated as CASSTKDSNTEAFF. Together with reference TRBV7-9 and TRBJ1-1, the CDR3 gives the full variable domain: DTGVSQNPRHKITKRGQNVTFRCDPISEHNRLYWYRQTLGQGPEFLTYFQNEAQLEKSRLLSDRFSAERPKGSFSTLEIQRTEQGDSAMYLCASSTKDSNTEAFFGQGTRLTVV.

V is TRBV10-3 and J is TRBJ1-5; TRBD1 matches 10 bases. The germline CDR1 and CDR2 sequences are ENHRY and SYGVKD. The ends lost 3 bases at V and 7 bases at J; junction bases unmatched: 12. The CDR3 runs 17 residues. CDR3 DNA sequence: TGTGCCATCAGTGATTTCCCGGGACAGGGGAAGGAGCAGCCCCAGCATTTT. This encodes CAISDFPGQGKEQPQHF.